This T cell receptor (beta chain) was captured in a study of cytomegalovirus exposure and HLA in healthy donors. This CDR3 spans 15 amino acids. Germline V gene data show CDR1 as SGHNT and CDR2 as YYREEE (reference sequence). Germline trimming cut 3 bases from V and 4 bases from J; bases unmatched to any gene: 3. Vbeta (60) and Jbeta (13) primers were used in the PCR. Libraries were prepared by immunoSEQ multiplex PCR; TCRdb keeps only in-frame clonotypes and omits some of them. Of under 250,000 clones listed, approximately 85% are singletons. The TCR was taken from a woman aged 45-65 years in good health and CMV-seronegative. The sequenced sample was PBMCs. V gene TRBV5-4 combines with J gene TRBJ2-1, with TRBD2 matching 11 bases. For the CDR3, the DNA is TGTGCCAGCAGCTCTGGACTAGCGGGTTACAATGAGCAGTTCTTC. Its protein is CASSSGLAGYNEQFF.